The 27 T cell receptor beta chains below all came from one sample that was sequenced in a study of CD8 T cells in ankylosing spondylitis. Via MiXCR, TCRdb re-called the 5' RACE reads, giving one row per CDR3 protein. The sample consists of 250,000 to 350,000 distinct CDR3 sequences, around 19% of them appearing once. The sample comprised blood, either unsorted or a sorted T cell fraction (not recorded which). The receptors stem from a male donor with ankylosing spondylitis or in good health (not recorded which).

This clonotype was seen a handful of times. V is TRBV12-3 or TRBV12-4 and J is TRBJ2-1; D gene uncertain. The ends were cut back, 3 bases at V and 10 bases at J, with 22 bases in the middle. CDR3 length: 16 residues. The CDR3 loop reads CASSFWVLSEHREQFF. CDR3 sequence (DNA): TGTGCCAGCAGTTTTTGGGTGCTGTCTGAGCATAGAGAGCAGTTCTTC.

This clonotype has more than one count but fewer than ten. V gene TRBV7-9 combines with J gene TRBJ2-1; 13 bases map to TRBD2. After removal of 5 bases from V and 7 bases from J, the junction contained 8 bases not matched to a gene. CDR1 is SEHNR, CDR2 FQNEAQ, per germline (reference sequence). The length of the CDR3 is 16 residues. The CDR3 DNA sequence: TGTGCCAGCAGCCGAGTCGGACTAGCGGGGGATAATGAGCAGTTCTTC. Translation gives CASSRVGLAGDNEQFF.

This clonotype came up a few times. The CDR3 is CASSLDTSSYNEQFF. The CDR3 DNA is TGCGCCAGCAGCCTGGACACGAGCTCCTACAATGAGCAGTTCTTC. The chain uses TRBV5-1 and TRBJ2-1; maybe TRBD1 (5 bases). Germline lookup yields CDR1 SGHRS and CDR2 YFSETQ. Trimming removed 4 bases at V and 0 bases at J, with 11 bases between. The CDR3 sequence is 15 residues long.

The rearrangement joins TRBV4-1 to TRBJ2-2, with unresolved D. The CDR3 loop spans 16 amino acids. V was clipped by 0 bases and J by 5 bases, with 13 bases between them. Germline CDR1 is MGHRA and CDR2 is YSYEKL. The DNA of the CDR3 is TGCGCCAGCAGCCAAGACCCTACGGCAGAAACCGGGGAGCTGTTTTTT. Amino acid sequence: CASSQDPTAETGELFF.

In nucleotides, the CDR3 is TGCAGTGCTAGTAGGGAAGATACGCAGTATTTT. Protein: CSASREDTQYF. This chain uses TRBV20-1 with TRBJ2-3; the D is unclear. V was pared by 3 bases and J by 5 bases, with 6 bases between. Per the germline V gene, CDR1 is DFQATT and CDR2 is SNEGSKA (reference sequence). This CDR3 contains 11 residues.

The chain links TRBV5-6 to TRBJ2-1; D remains unclear. This CDR3 spans 15 amino acids. With 0 bases removed from V and 1 base from J, the gap between germline ends came to 8 bases. Germline CDR1 SGHDT, CDR2 YYEEEE. Here the CDR3 DNA reads TGTGCCAGCAGCTTGGTTGGGCGGTCCTACAATGAGCAGTTCTTC. Protein: CASSLVGRSYNEQFF. The whole variable domain, filled in from reference TRBV5-6 and TRBJ2-1, reads DAGVTQSPTHLIKTRGQQVTLRCSPKSGHDTVSWYQQALGQGPQFIFQYYEEEERQRGNFPDRFSGHQFPNYSSELNVNALLLGDSALYLCASSLVGRSYNEQFFGPGTRLTVL.

The chain is built from TRBV5-1 and TRBJ1-2, with 9 bases identical to TRBD1. CDR1 SGHRS and CDR2 YFSETQ come from the germline V gene. There are 16 residues in the CDR3. Trimming removed 0 bases from V and 5 bases from J; junction bases left unmatched: 8. The CDR3 region has the DNA TGCGCCAGCAGCTTGGCGGAATCGGGACAGGGATATGGCTACACCTTC. It encodes CASSLAESGQGYGYTF.

This clonotype was counted only a few times. One junction end does not reproduce the germline sequence, and a read error may be involved. The chain recombines TRBV5-1 with TRBJ2-3; 8 nucleotides agree with TRBD2. Germline CDR1 SGHRS, CDR2 YFSETQ. The CDR3 covers 13 residues. In DNA, the CDR3 is TGTGCCAGCAGTTTGACTAGCGCTGATACGCAGTATTTT. Its translation: CASSLTSADTQYF.

This clonotype turned up a few times. The rearrangement links TRBV9 to TRBJ1-6; D remains ambiguous. CDR3 length: 14 residues. V was cut by 2 bases and J by 8 bases, with 11 bases left in between. From germline, CDR1 is SGDLS and CDR2 YYNGEE. Here the CDR3 DNA reads TGTGCCAGCAGCGTCCGTTCTACGGATTCACCCCTCCACTTT. Translating gives CASSVRSTDSPLHF.

This clonotype was counted only a few times. The V call is TRBV10-3, the J call TRBJ2-1, with D tentatively TRBD1 (6 bases). CDR1 and CDR2 (germline): ENHRY, SYGVKD. Trimming stripped 1 base from V and 2 bases from J, with 9 bases between. The CDR3 has 15 amino acids. The CDR3 DNA sequence: TGTGCCATCAGTGAGTTGGGGACAACCTACAATGAGCAGTTCTTC. Its protein is CAISELGTTYNEQFF.

This sequence joins TRBV7-3 and TRBJ2-3, with 7 bases fitting TRBD2. V gave up 4 bases and J gave up 8 bases; unmatched junction bases: 3. The germline gives CDR1 SGHTA, CDR2 FQGTGA. The CDR3 has 12 residues. CDR3 sequence: CASSSGGGTQYF. The DNA of the CDR3 is TGTGCCAGCAGCTCGGGCGGGGGTACGCAGTATTTT.

The chain uses TRBV4-2 and TRBJ2-5, with D unclear. The CDR3 contains 13 residues. V was cut by 4 bases and J by 4 bases, with 10 bases left in between. CDR1 is LGHNA, CDR2 YNFKEQ, per germline. CDR3 nucleotide sequence: TGTGCCAGCAGCCCCCGTGTGCGAGAGACCCAGTACTTC. This sequence encodes CASSPRVRETQYF.

The V and J genes are TRBV28 and TRBJ2-1; a weak D match, TRBD2 (8 bases). CDR1 and CDR2 (germline): MDHEN, SYDVKM. Between the trimmed V and J ends, which lost 5 bases and 1 base, there was a span of 30 bases. The CDR3 sequence is 21 residues long. The CDR3 spells CASSRTGLAFGAEGSYNEQFF. The CDR3, as DNA: TGTGCCAGCAGTCGGACAGGACTAGCTTTTGGCGCCGAGGGGTCCTACAATGAGCAGTTCTTC.

The chain combines TRBV11-2 with TRBJ2-7; TRBD1 might be the D (6 bases). The ends were cut back, 2 bases at V and 3 bases at J, with 8 bases in the middle. This CDR3 region has 13 residues. Looked up from germline, CDR1 is SGHAT and CDR2 is FQNNGV. The CDR3 DNA follows: TGTGCCAGCAGCTTACAGGGGTTCTACGAGCAGTACGTC. Its protein product is CASSLQGFYEQYV.

This clonotype was seen more than once but under ten times. The chain recombines TRBV5-5 with TRBJ1-5, with 7 bases matching TRBD1. The germline CDR1 and CDR2 sequences are SGHKS and YYEKEE (reference sequence). The CDR3 covers 16 residues. After removal of 4 bases from V and 2 bases from J, the junction contained 9 bases not matched to a gene. The CDR3 loop is CASSHAIGQGNQPQHF. Written as DNA, the CDR3 is TGTGCCAGCAGCCACGCCATAGGACAGGGCAATCAGCCCCAGCATTTT.

This clonotype was detected only a few times. The chain has TRBV28 and TRBJ1-2, with D unresolved. With 2 bases removed from V and 4 bases from J, the gap between germline ends came to 8 bases. The CDR3 has 13 residues. From germline, CDR1 is MDHEN and CDR2 SYDVKM. The CDR3 region is CASSLEEGYGYTF. CDR3 sequence (DNA): TGTGCCAGCAGTTTAGAGGAAGGCTATGGCTACACCTTC.

This clonotype has more than one count but fewer than ten. V and J are TRBV7-9 and TRBJ2-3; tentative D call: TRBD2 (6 bases). Germline V gene sequence: CDR1 SEHNR, CDR2 FQNEAQ (reference sequence). This CDR3 spans 14 amino acids. V was cut by 5 bases and J by 3 bases, with 12 bases left in between. CDR3 amino acids: CASSGGTATDTQYF. The CDR3 bases are TGTGCCAGCAGCGGGGGGACCGCAACAGATACGCAGTATTTT.

Of note for this clonotype: The junction does not match germline at one end; this may be a read error. The chain joins TRBV3-1 to TRBJ2-2; 7 positions agree with TRBD2. The CDR3 runs to 13 residues. CDR1 and CDR2 (germline): LGHDT, YNNKEL (reference sequence). This CDR3 is CASSHPEAGELFF. The DNA of the CDR3 is TGTGCCAGCAGCCACCCAGAGGCGGGGGAGCTGTTTTTC.

This chain connects TRBV3-1 to TRBJ1-6, with 7 bases lining up with TRBD1. CDR1 is LGHDT, CDR2 YNNKEL, per germline (reference sequence). V was clipped by 2 bases and J by 9 bases; unmatched bases: 4. This CDR3 spans 14 amino acids. CDR3 bases: TGTGCCAGCAGCCAACCGGGACAGACTTCACCCCTCCACTTT. Amino acid sequence: CASSQPGQTSPLHF.

This clonotype was observed a handful of times. This sequence joins TRBV3-1 and TRBJ1-5; 9 positions agree with TRBD1. Germline CDR1 is LGHDT and CDR2 is YNNKEL (reference sequence). The V segment lost 4 bases and the J segment 3 bases; nucleotides outside the gene matches: 4. The CDR3 extends over 15 amino acids. The CDR3 loop reads CASSPTGGNNQPQHF. The CDR3 bases are TGTGCCAGCAGCCCGACAGGGGGTAACAATCAGCCCCAGCATTTT.

This clonotype was found a few times. The V call is TRBV12-3 or TRBV12-4, the J call TRBJ1-1, with a tentative D call TRBD1 (6 bases). Trimming stripped 2 bases from V and 4 bases from J, with 11 bases between. CDR3 size: 14 residues. The CDR3 reads CASSLQGWSTEAFF. CDR3 nucleotide sequence: TGTGCCAGCAGTTTACAGGGGTGGTCCACTGAAGCTTTCTTT.

This clonotype showed up just a few times. This chain joins TRBV20-1 and TRBJ2-2; 9 bases are a match to TRBD1. The CDR3 has 14 residues. Germline assignment: CDR1 DFQATT and CDR2 SNEGSKA (reference sequence). V trimming: 3 bases; J trimming: 7 bases; junction bases outside the gene matches: 6. CDR3 amino acids: CSARAQGAVGELFF. The CDR3 nucleotides read TGCAGTGCTAGGGCACAGGGGGCGGTCGGGGAGCTGTTTTTT.

The chain couples TRBV28 to TRBJ2-7; weak D call: TRBD2 (5 bases). Trimming left V 9 bases short and J 7 bases short, with 19 bases between. This CDR3 comprises 13 residues. Germline CDR1 MDHEN, CDR2 SYDVKM. The DNA for the CDR3 is TGTGCCAGTTCCCGCGGCTTCCCGGGGGAGCAGTACGTC. It specifies CASSRGFPGEQYV.

This sequence joins TRBV20-1 and TRBJ2-1; D possibly uses TRBD1 or TRBD2 (5 bases each). The CDR3 contains 15 residues. V shed 1 base and J shed 6 bases, with 16 bases lying between them. Germline V lookup: CDR1 DFQATT, CDR2 SNEGSKA (reference sequence). The CDR3 nucleotides are TGCAGTGCTAGAGTTCTGGGGGTGAATAGCAATGAGCAGTTCTTC. Its protein product is CSARVLGVNSNEQFF.

This clonotype has at least ten counts. The chain combines TRBV15 with TRBJ1-3; D remains unclear. CDR3 size: 14 residues. CDR1 is LNHNV, CDR2 YYDKDF, per germline (reference sequence). The germline V and J ends were trimmed by 0 bases and 2 bases, with 5 bases remaining between them. The chain's CDR3 is CATSRDPAGNTIYF. The CDR3 DNA follows: TGTGCCACCAGCAGAGATCCGGCTGGAAACACCATATATTTT. Full variable domain (rest looked up from reference TRBV15 and TRBJ1-3): DAMVIQNPRYQVTQFGKPVTLSCSQTLNHNVMYWYQQKSSQAPKLLFHYYDKDFNNEADTPDNFQSRRPNTSFCFLDIRSPGLGDTAMYLCATSRDPAGNTIYFGEGSWLTVV.

The rearrangement joins TRBV3-1 to TRBJ2-1; 7 bases map to TRBD2. V lost 10 bases, J lost 4 bases, and 25 bases stayed unmatched. Germline V CDR1 and CDR2: LGHDT, YNNKEL (reference sequence). The CDR3 totals 19 residues. CDR3 DNA: TGTGCCACCTGCCAAGAAGGGGCCTGGCTAGCGGATTATTACAATGAGCAGTTCTTC. It specifies CATCQEGAWLADYYNEQFF.

This clonotype was counted between two and nine times. The CDR3 DNA follows: TGCAGACCCTTCTTCTATGGGACAGGGGGCTGGACTGAAGCTTTCTTT. It codes for CRPFFYGTGGWTEAFF. The gene calls are TRBV20-1 and TRBJ1-1; the match to TRBD1 covers 12 bases. The CDR3 sequence is 16 residues long. From germline, CDR1 is DFQATT and CDR2 SNEGSKA (reference sequence).